Sequencing of this T cell receptor beta chain was carried out in a study of molecular identifiers for immune sequencing clone quantification. Trimming took 0 bases from V and 0 from J, leaving 14 bases between them. The germline gives CDR1 ENHRY, CDR2 SYGVKD. The CDR3 runs to 17 residues. The sample holds many counts of this clonotype. Each CDR3 protein gets one entry after TCRdb re-called the PCR reads with MiXCR. The table lists hundreds of thousands of distinct CDR3 sequences, around 25% of them singletons. The source is a human donor in good health. Some libraries in this study had Jurkat cell RNA spiked in. The chain uses TRBV10-3 and TRBJ2-5; D might be TRBD2 (6 bases). Sequencing was carried out using naive CD8+ T cells from blood, with Jurkat cell RNA spiked in. Subset denoted: FACS-sorted CD8+CD4-CCR7+CD45RA+ naive T cells. CDR3 nucleotides: TGTGCCATCAGTGAGTCGGAGGGAGGAGAAGACCAAGAGACCCAGTACTTC. Protein sequence: CAISESEGGEDQETQYF.